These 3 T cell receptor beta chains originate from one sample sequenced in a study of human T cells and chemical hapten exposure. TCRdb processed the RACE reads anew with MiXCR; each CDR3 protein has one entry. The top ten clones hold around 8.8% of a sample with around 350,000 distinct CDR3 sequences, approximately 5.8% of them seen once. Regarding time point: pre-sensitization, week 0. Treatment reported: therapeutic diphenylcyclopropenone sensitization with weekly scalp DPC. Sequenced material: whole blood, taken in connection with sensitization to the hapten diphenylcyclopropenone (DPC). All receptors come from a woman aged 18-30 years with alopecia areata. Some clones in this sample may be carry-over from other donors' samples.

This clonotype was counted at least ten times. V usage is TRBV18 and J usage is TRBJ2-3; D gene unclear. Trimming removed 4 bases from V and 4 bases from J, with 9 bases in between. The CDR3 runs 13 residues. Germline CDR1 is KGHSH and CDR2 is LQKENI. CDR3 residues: CASSLVEADTQYF. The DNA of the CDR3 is TGTGCCAGCTCACTGGTGGAAGCAGATACGCAGTATTTT. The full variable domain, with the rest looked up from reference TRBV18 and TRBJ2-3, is NAGVMQNPRHLVRRRGQEARLRCSPMKGHSHVYWYRQLPEEGLKFMVYLQKENIIDESGMPKERFSAEFPKEGPSILRIQQVVRGDSAAYFCASSLVEADTQYFGPGTRLTVL.

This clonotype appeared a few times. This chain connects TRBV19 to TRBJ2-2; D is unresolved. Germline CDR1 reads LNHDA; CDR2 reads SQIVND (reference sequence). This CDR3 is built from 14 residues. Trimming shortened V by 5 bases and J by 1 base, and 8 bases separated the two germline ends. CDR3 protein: CASSSDGNTGELFF. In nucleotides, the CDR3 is TGTGCCAGTAGTTCGGACGGGAACACCGGGGAGCTGTTTTTT.

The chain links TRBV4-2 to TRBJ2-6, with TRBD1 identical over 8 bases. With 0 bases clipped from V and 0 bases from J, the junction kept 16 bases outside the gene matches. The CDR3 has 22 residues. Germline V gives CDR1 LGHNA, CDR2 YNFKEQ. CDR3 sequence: CASSQEQGAIFGGLSGANVLTF. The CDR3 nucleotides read TGTGCCAGCAGCCAAGAGCAGGGGGCGATATTTGGAGGCCTCTCTGGGGCCAACGTCCTGACTTTC.